This note documents a single T cell receptor (beta chain) sequence. The antigen is undetermined. This sample was taken from a study of cytotoxic CD8 clonotypes in ibrutinib-treated CLL. Study information: Partial responses numbered approximately 24 and complete responses 2; after a median about 68 months, roughly 15 stayed remitted and around 12 progressed. General study points: Baseline levels of clonality went above those of age-matched healthy donors and moved with circulating CD8+ T-cell counts. Public clonotypes, found uncommonly, either contracted or stayed stable on treatment.

The protocol was immunoSEQ multiplex PCR, while the TCRdb copy is restricted to in-frame clones and leaves out a portion. The repertoire holds approximately 100,000 clones, roughly 80% seen once, with about 33% in the top ten. Trimming stripped 6 bases from V and 6 bases from J, with 16 bases between. The CDR3 has 13 residues. Germline V gene lookup returns CDR1 SQVTM and CDR2 ANQGSEA. Here the sequenced sample was PBMCs, taken after 12 months of ibrutinib treatment. The TCR comes from a human donor with chronic lymphocytic leukemia. This chain links TRBV29-1 with TRBJ2-3; the D is unclear. Written as DNA, the CDR3 is TGCAGCGTGAGTAAAGTTAGTGGCGATACGCAGTATTTT. It encodes CSVSKVSGDTQYF.